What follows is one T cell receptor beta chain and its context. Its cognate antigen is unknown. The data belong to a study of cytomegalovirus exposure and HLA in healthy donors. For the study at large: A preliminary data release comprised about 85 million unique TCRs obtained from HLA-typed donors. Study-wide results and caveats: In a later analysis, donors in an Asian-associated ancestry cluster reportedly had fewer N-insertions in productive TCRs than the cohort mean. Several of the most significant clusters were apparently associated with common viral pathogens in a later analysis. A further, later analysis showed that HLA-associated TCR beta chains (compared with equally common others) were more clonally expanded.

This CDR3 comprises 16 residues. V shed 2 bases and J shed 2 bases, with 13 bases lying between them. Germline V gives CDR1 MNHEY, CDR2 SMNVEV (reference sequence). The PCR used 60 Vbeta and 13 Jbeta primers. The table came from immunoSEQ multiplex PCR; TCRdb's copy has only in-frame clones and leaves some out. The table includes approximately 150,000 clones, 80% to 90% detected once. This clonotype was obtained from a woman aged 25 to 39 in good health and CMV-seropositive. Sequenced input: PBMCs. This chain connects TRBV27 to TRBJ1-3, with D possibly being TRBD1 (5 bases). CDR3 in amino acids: CASSLHWGDAGNTIYF. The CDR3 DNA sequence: TGTGCCAGCAGTTTACACTGGGGGGACGCTGGAAACACCATATATTTT.